This is a list of T cell receptor beta chains from one sample in a study of response to subunit inactivated influenza vaccine. TCRdb re-derived calls from the RT-PCR reads in MiXCR, one entry per CDR3 protein. The sample has around 490,000 distinct CDR3 sequences; about 7.6% are singletons. Sample: PBMCs from blood, taken less than 30 months after vaccination. These receptors were collected from a man between 50 and 70 years old who received an inactivated influenza vaccine. Both conserved end residues are part of each CDR3. Fields, in order: D gene, V gene, clone size, J gene, CDR3 DNA, CDR3 protein. A D gene is named only where the DNA matches it firmly. Not every row has a clone size; where given, it reads once, few, many or a size class.

>.|TRBV20-1|many|TRBJ2-5
TGCAGTGCCATGGGTCGAGAGACCCAGTACTTC
CSAMGRETQYF
>.|TRBV7-2|.|TRBJ2-7
TGTGCCAGCAGCTCCTTAGGGGGAGCCTACGAGCAGTACTTC
CASSSLGGAYEQYF
>TRBD2|TRBV20-1|.|TRBJ2-1
TGCAGTGCTAGAGGGACTAGCGGGGGGAGCTCCTACAATGAGCAGTTCTTC
CSARGTSGGSSYNEQFF
>TRBD1|TRBV20-1|few|TRBJ1-5
TGCAGTGCTATAAAGACAGGGGGGAATCAGCCCCAGCATTTT
CSAIKTGGNQPQHF
>.|TRBV10-3|.|TRBJ2-2
TGTGCCACACTAGCCGGGACAGCGAACACCGGGGAGCTGTTTTTT
CATLAGTANTGELFF
>TRBD2|TRBV7-2|.|TRBJ2-1
TGTGCCAGCAGCTCTAGGGGAGTAGCGGGGGGGCTTGAGCAGTTCTTC
CASSSRGVAGGLEQFF
>TRBD2|TRBV20-1|.|TRBJ2-1
TGCAGTGCTAGAGGCGGGCGGGAGGGGTACAATGAGCAGTTCTTC
CSARGGREGYNEQFF
>TRBD1|TRBV6-5|many|TRBJ1-1
TGTGCCAGCAGTTACCGGGACAGGGGGTTGACTGAAGCTTTCTTT
CASSYRDRGLTEAFF
>.|TRBV7-9|few|TRBJ2-5
TGTGCCAGCAGCACGGGACGGACTACTCAAGAGACCCAGTACTTC
CASSTGRTTQETQYF
>.|TRBV5-6|.|TRBJ2-3
TGTGCCAGCAGCGGGGCGGAGGGCTCTAGCACAGATACGCAGTATTTT
CASSGAEGSSTDTQYF
>.|TRBV12-3/TRBV12-4|many|TRBJ2-2
TGTGCCAGCAGTTTAGGGCGAGTTCAGCAGTATGCCGGGGAGCTGTTTTTT
CASSLGRVQQYAGELFF
>TRBD2|TRBV2|.|TRBJ2-1
TGTGCCAGCAGTGCACTAGCGGGGTGGAATGAGCAGTTCTTC
CASSALAGWNEQFF
>.|TRBV14|few|TRBJ2-7
TGTGCCAGCAGCCAACTAACATCTCGCTACGAGCAGTACTTC
CASSQLTSRYEQYF
>.|TRBV5-1|few|TRBJ2-5
TGCGCCAGCAGCTCACAGGCGCAAGGGACCCAGTACTTC
CASSSQAQGTQYF
>.|TRBV7-3|few|TRBJ2-2
TGTGCCAGCAGCCCAGGACACAGCTCCGGGGAGCTGTTTTTT
CASSPGHSSGELFF
>TRBD1|TRBV12-3/TRBV12-4|.|TRBJ1-3
TGTGCCAGCAGTCTAGCGGACAGGGCGAACACCATATATTTT
CASSLADRANTIYF
>.|TRBV7-2|.|TRBJ1-5
TGTGCCAGCAGCTTAAGGGGGGCAGACAATCAGCCCCAGCATTTT
CASSLRGADNQPQHF
>.|TRBV6-5|few|TRBJ2-7
TGTGCCAGCAGTTACGGCAGGTACCGTCCTCCCTACGAGCAGTACTTC
CASSYGRYRPPYEQYF
>.|TRBV6-5|.|TRBJ1-1
TGTGCCAGCAGTTACCCCGGTCAGGGGAGAGAGAGAGCTTTCTTT
CASSYPGQGRERAFF
>.|TRBV5-8|few|TRBJ1-3
TGTGCCAGCAGCTTGGGGGGGCGCCGAGGAAACACCATATATTTT
CASSLGGRRGNTIYF
>.|TRBV15|few|TRBJ2-2
TGTGCCACCAGCACCCGGTCGACAGGGAACACCGGGGAGCTGTTTTTT
CATSTRSTGNTGELFF
>.|TRBV7-2|few|TRBJ2-2
TGTGCCAGCAGCTCTGACCCCGCGTACACCGGGGAGCTGTTTTTT
CASSSDPAYTGELFF
>TRBD1|TRBV7-9|.|TRBJ2-7
TGTGCCAGCAGCTTAGCGTCGGGACAGGGATCCGAGCAGTACTTC
CASSLASGQGSEQYF
>.|TRBV12-3/TRBV12-4|few|TRBJ2-1
TGTGCCAGCAGTACCCTCGGAGGGACTCTGGACAATGAGCAGTTCTTC
CASSTLGGTLDNEQFF
>TRBD2|TRBV7-2|many|TRBJ2-3
TGTGCCAGCAGCTTAGTTAGCGGGGCAACAGATACGCAGTATTTT
CASSLVSGATDTQYF
>TRBD1|TRBV11-2|many|TRBJ1-1
TGTGCCAGCAGCTTAGATGCAGGGGGCTACACTGAAGCTTTCTTT
CASSLDAGGYTEAFF
>.|TRBV7-8|many|TRBJ2-7
TGTGCCAGCAGGGAGGGTTCCCTGCCGCTCGAGCAGTACTTC
CASREGSLPLEQYF
>.|TRBV29-1|few|TRBJ2-1
TGCAGCGTTGAATCTACAGGGTACAGTGAGCAGTTCTTC
CSVESTGYSEQFF
>.|TRBV20-1|few|TRBJ1-5
TGCAGTGCTAGAGATATCGTTAGCAATCAGCCCCAGCATTTT
CSARDIVSNQPQHF
>TRBD1|TRBV6-2/TRBV6-3|.|TRBJ2-3
TGTGCCAGCGGCTTGTTTAGCAGGGGGCCAGATACGCAGTATTTT
CASGLFSRGPDTQYF
>TRBD2|TRBV20-1|few|TRBJ2-5
TGCAGTGCTAGAGGACTAGCGGGAGTAGAGACCCAGTACTTC
CSARGLAGVETQYF
>.|TRBV5-1|.|TRBJ1-1
TGCGCCAGCAGAGGGGGGCAGGACACTGAAGCTTTCTTT
CASRGGQDTEAFF
>TRBD1|TRBV20-1|many|TRBJ2-5
TGCAGTGCCATCAAGACAGGGCCGGAGACCCAGTACTTC
CSAIKTGPETQYF
>TRBD2|TRBV5-6|few|TRBJ2-5
TGTGCCAGCAGCACCGGGACTAGCGGGGGTCCTTACCAAGAGACCCAGTACTTC
CASSTGTSGGPYQETQYF
>TRBD1|TRBV18|.|TRBJ2-1
TGTGCCAGCTCACCGCCCGGACAGGGGACCTACAATGAGCAGTTCTTC
CASSPPGQGTYNEQFF
>.|TRBV2|many|TRBJ2-7
TGTGCCAGCAGTCCCTTTATGCTCTCCTACGAGCAGTACTTC
CASSPFMLSYEQYF
>TRBD2|TRBV28|few|TRBJ2-1
TGTGCCAGCAGTCGTTGGGATGCGGGAGATGGGCATGAGCAGTTCTTC
CASSRWDAGDGHEQFF
>TRBD1|TRBV7-8|many|TRBJ2-1
TGTGCCAGCAGCTTAGCCGACAGGGCGACTTACAATGAGCAGTTCTTC
CASSLADRATYNEQFF
>TRBD2|TRBV3-1|.|TRBJ2-7
TGTGCCAGCAGTCGTGTGGGGGGGTCCCACGAGCAGTACTTC
CASSRVGGSHEQYF
>.|TRBV5-1|few|TRBJ1-2
TGCGCCAGCAGCTTCACGGGCTATGGCTACACCTTC
CASSFTGYGYTF
>TRBD1|TRBV7-2|few|TRBJ2-2
TGTGCCAGCAGCTTCCAAGTGGACAGGGCCGGGGAGCTGTTTTTT
CASSFQVDRAGELFF
>.|TRBV6-5|.|TRBJ2-2
TGTGCCAGCAGTTACGAGGGGTACACCGGGGAGCTGTTTTTT
CASSYEGYTGELFF
>TRBD1|TRBV18|.|TRBJ2-1
TGTGCCAGCTCACAGCTAAGACAGGGTTCCAACTCCTACAATGAGCAGTTCTTC
CASSQLRQGSNSYNEQFF
>.|TRBV5-6|.|TRBJ2-5
TGTGCCAGCAGCTGGGCAGGGCTGGGAGAGACCCAGTACTTC
CASSWAGLGETQYF
>TRBD1|TRBV5-1|few|TRBJ2-1
TGCGCCAGCAGCTTGAGGCAGGGGGCAATTTCGAGCGAGCAGTTCTTC
CASSLRQGAISSEQFF
>TRBD1|TRBV12-3/TRBV12-4|few|TRBJ2-2
TGTGCCAGCAGATACGCCGGGACAGGGTTTACCGGGGAGCTGTTTTTT
CASRYAGTGFTGELFF
>.|TRBV12-3/TRBV12-4|many|TRBJ2-2
TGTGCCAGCAGTTTCTGGAACACCGGGGAGCTGTTTTTT
CASSFWNTGELFF